These T cell receptor beta chains were read from a single sample in a study of radiotherapy plus CTLA-4 blockade in lung cancer. Measured with immunoSEQ multiplex PCR; TCRdb has only the in-frame clones, and not every one. The data hold 120,000 or so clones, with over 80% observed a single time. The sample here was peripheral blood, taken from a patient treated with radiotherapy plus ipilimumab. Receptors were obtained from a human donor with non-small cell lung cancer that progressed on radiotherapy plus ipilimumab. CDR3s include the opening cysteine and the closing phenylalanine or tryptophan. A D gene is named only where the DNA matches it firmly. Expanded clones are given a class, and other clones once, few, many or no size at all.

D gene	V gene	clone size	J gene	CDR3 protein	CDR3 DNA
-	TRBV5-1	-	TRBJ2-5	CASSLLGPGEGAAGTQYF	TGCGCCAGCAGCTTGTTGGGGCCCGGGGAGGGGGCCGCGGGGACCCAGTACTTC
-	TRBV7-8	-	TRBJ1-5	CASSSGSGNQPQHF	TGTGCCAGCAGCTCTGGGAGTGGCAATCAGCCCCAGCATTTT
-	TRBV10-3	-	TRBJ2-5	CAISDREETQYF	TGTGCCATCAGTGATCGGGAGGAGACCCAGTACTTC
TRBD2	TRBV19	-	TRBJ2-5	CATQRSSGRRETQYF	TGTGCCACTCAGAGAAGTAGCGGGAGGCGGGAGACCCAGTACTTC
-	TRBV11-2	-	TRBJ1-5	CASSLDLVNQPQHF	TGTGCCAGCAGCTTAGATCTAGTAAATCAGCCCCAGCATTTT
-	TRBV5-1	once	TRBJ1-2	CASSSQSRLEGYTF	TGCGCCAGCAGCTCCCAGTCGCGATTGGAGGGCTACACCTTC
-	TRBV5-1	-	TRBJ2-1	CASSWGINEQFF	TGCGCCAGCAGCTGGGGGATAAATGAGCAGTTCTTC
-	TRBV9	-	TRBJ2-1	CASSVRYAEHPGDEQFF	TGTGCCAGCAGCGTACGGTACGCGGAACACCCGGGGGATGAGCAGTTCTTC
TRBD1	TRBV6-5	once	TRBJ2-5	CASTPTGGSVETQYF	TGTGCCAGCACCCCTACAGGGGGCTCTGTGGAGACCCAGTACTTC
TRBD2	TRBV6-1	once	TRBJ2-2	CASSAQGLAGRNTGELFF	TGTGCCAGCAGTGCCCAGGGACTAGCGGGGCGTAACACCGGGGAGCTGTTTTTT
-	TRBV5-1	-	TRBJ2-2	CASSLAGDGFLNTGELFF	TGCGCCAGCAGCTTGGCCGGGGACGGCTTCCTGAACACCGGGGAGCTGTTTTTT
TRBD2	TRBV18	once	TRBJ2-7	CASSPIAGALSYEQYF	TGTGCCAGCTCCCCTATAGCGGGAGCCCTCTCCTACGAGCAGTACTTC
-	TRBV28	few	TRBJ1-3	CASSWEGTSGNTIYF	TGTGCCAGCAGTTGGGAAGGGACTTCTGGAAACACCATATATTTT
-	TRBV7-8	-	TRBJ2-1	CASSLAAVSGVFSYNEQFF	TGTGCCAGCAGCTTAGCGGCAGTCTCAGGGGTTTTCTCCTACAATGAGCAGTTCTTC
TRBD2	TRBV7-7	-	TRBJ2-2	CASCCGSQAGELFF	TGTGCTAGCTGCTGCGGGAGTCAGGCCGGGGAGCTGTTTTTT
-	TRBV7-8	once	TRBJ2-3	CASSLVRSALNPDTQYF	TGTGCCAGCAGCTTAGTAAGGTCGGCACTCAATCCAGATACGCAGTATTTT
-	TRBV27	-	TRBJ1-1	CASSVEPRYTEAFF	TGTGCCAGCAGTGTGGAGCCACGATACACTGAAGCTTTCTTT
-	TRBV9	-	TRBJ2-1	CASSVGKPPYNEQFF	TGTGCCAGCAGCGTAGGTAAACCCCCCTACAATGAGCAGTTCTTC
TRBD1	TRBV4-1	-	TRBJ1-1	CASSQTGTANTEAFF	TGCGCCAGCAGCCAAACCGGGACAGCGAACACTGAAGCTTTCTTT
-	TRBV12-5	once	TRBJ2-5	CASGRDSQETQYF	TGTGCTAGTGGTCGGGACTCTCAAGAGACCCAGTACTTC
-	TRBV7-2	-	TRBJ1-1	CASRSALVNTEAFF	TGTGCCAGCAGGTCGGCCCTGGTGAACACTGAAGCTTTCTTT
-	TRBV7-3	once	TRBJ1-2	CASSGVFGYTF	TGTGCCAGCAGTGGGGTTTTTGGCTACACCTTC
-	TRBV10-3	-	TRBJ1-6	CAISGQDNSPLHF	TGTGCCATCAGTGGACAGGATAATTCACCCCTCCACTTT
-	TRBV18	-	TRBJ2-3	CASSTSWISTDTQYF	TGTGCCAGCTCTACCTCTTGGATAAGCACAGATACGCAGTATTTT